Following are 14 T cell receptor beta chains from one sample sequenced in a study of T cell clonotyping in hematopoietic cell transplantation. Stated time point: recipient sample about 28 days before transplant, after cytoreduction. TCRdb keeps only in-frame clones here, not all; method: immunoSEQ multiplex PCR. The sample gives roughly 30,000 clones, approximately 82% of which show up once; 1.8% is in the top ten. Sequenced material: peripheral blood mononuclear cells, taken before stem cell transplant. The source of these receptors is a man aged 40-55 years with acute myeloid leukemia. Some clones in this sample may be carry-over from other donors' samples.

This clone was detected only once. This chain uses TRBV28 with TRBJ1-2; D gene unclear. Trimming cost V 5 bases and J 1 base, with 2 bases left between them. Germline V gives CDR1 MDHEN, CDR2 SYDVKM. The CDR3 runs 11 residues. The CDR3 DNA reads TGTGCCAGCAGTGATAACTATGGCTACACCTTC. Protein: CASSDNYGYTF.

The gene calls are TRBV9 and TRBJ2-6; 11 positions agree with TRBD1. CDR3 size: 17 residues. V gave up 4 bases and J gave up 2 bases; unmatched junction bases: 5. The V gene's germline CDR1 is SGDLS and CDR2 YYNGEE. CDR3 DNA sequence: TGTGCCAGCAGCAAAGGACAGGGGGCGACTGGGGCCAACGTCCTGACTTTC. Its translation: CASSKGQGATGANVLTF.

The chain carries TRBV2 and TRBJ2-1; D uncertain. Germline V CDR1 and CDR2: SNHLY, FYNNEI. Trimming pared 4 bases from V and 5 bases from J, leaving 9 bases between. The CDR3 has 13 amino acids. CDR3 DNA sequence: TGTGCCAGCAGTGCTGGTAGGGACAATGAGCAGTTCTTC. Residues: CASSAGRDNEQFF.

The chain couples TRBV5-1 to TRBJ1-1; 7 positions match TRBD1. The CDR3 has 16 residues. V shed 0 bases, J shed 1 base, and the junction held 6 bases outside the gene matches. Germline-derived CDR1 and CDR2 are SGHRS and YFSETQ. The CDR3 region is CASSLEWGTANTEAFF. The CDR3, as DNA: TGCGCCAGCAGCTTGGAGTGGGGGACAGCGAACACTGAAGCTTTCTTT. The full variable domain, its missing parts supplied by reference TRBV5-1 and TRBJ1-1, is KAGVTQTPRYLIKTRGQQVTLSCSPISGHRSVSWYQQTPGQGLQFLFEYFSETQRNKGNFPGRFSGRQFSNSRSEMNVSTLELGDSALYLCASSLEWGTANTEAFFGQGTRLTVV.

The chain combines TRBV5-5 with TRBJ1-5; the D gene is possibly TRBD1 (6 bases). There are 14 residues in the CDR3. V shed 3 bases and J shed 4 bases, with 11 bases lying between them. The germline V gene encodes CDR1 SGHKS and CDR2 YYEKEE (reference sequence). Here the CDR3 reads CASSSGHLNQPQHF. Here the CDR3 DNA reads TGTGCCAGCAGCTCGGGACACCTAAATCAGCCCCAGCATTTT.

The chain carries TRBV27 and TRBJ1-1; TRBD1 is a possible D gene (5 bases). The CDR3 has 13 residues. The V gene's germline CDR1 is MNHEY and CDR2 SMNVEV (reference sequence). The V and J ends lost 3 bases and 8 bases respectively, with 13 bases between them. In nucleotides, the CDR3 is TGTGCCAGCAGTTTCCAGGGATTTGGAGAAGCTTTCTTT. Translation gives CASSFQGFGEAFF.

The genes are TRBV7-9 and TRBJ2-3; TRBD2 aligns across 7 bases. Germline V gene lookup returns CDR1 SEHNR and CDR2 FQNEAQ (reference sequence). The CDR3 sequence is 16 residues long. J gave up 1 base and V 3 bases, and 7 bases lay outside the gene matches. CDR3 protein: CASSLGRESRTDTQYF. The CDR3 region has the DNA TGTGCCAGCAGCTTGGGGCGGGAGTCTCGCACAGATACGCAGTATTTT.

The chain employs TRBV4-3 and TRBJ1-5, with D hard to call. V dropped 2 bases and J dropped 0 bases, with 11 bases sitting between them. CDR1 and CDR2 from the germline V gene are LGHNA and YSLEER. CDR3 size: 16 residues. The CDR3 region is CASSQSVGYSNQPQHF. In nucleotides, the CDR3 is TGCGCCAGCAGCCAATCCGTAGGATATAGCAATCAGCCCCAGCATTTT.

This clone has only one observation. This sequence joins TRBV4-3 and TRBJ2-1, with 7 nucleotides matching TRBD2. Germline trimming cut 0 bases from V and 7 bases from J; bases unmatched to any gene: 9. CDR1 is LGHNA, CDR2 YSLEER, per germline. This CDR3 spans 16 amino acids. The CDR3 region is CASSQDRASGINEQFF. The DNA for the CDR3 is TGCGCCAGCAGCCAAGATCGGGCTAGCGGAATTAATGAGCAGTTCTTC.

The CDR3 region has the DNA TGTGCCAGCAGTTTTGACAGCGGGGCCTACGAGCAGTACTTC. Translating gives CASSFDSGAYEQYF. The chain carries TRBV27 and TRBJ2-7; TRBD2 matches at 7 bases. This CDR3 spans 14 amino acids. Losses at the gene ends were 3 bases for V and 2 bases for J; bases not matched to a gene: 4. Per germline, CDR1 MNHEY and CDR2 SMNVEV (reference sequence).

This chain links TRBV11-3 with TRBJ2-5; D ambiguous. CDR3 length: 13 amino acids. Looked up from germline, CDR1 is SGHNT and CDR2 is YENEEA. V dropped 6 bases and J dropped 8 bases, with 16 bases sitting between them. The chain's CDR3 is CASRSLFGDTQYF. CDR3 coding DNA: TGTGCCAGCAGGTCGCTGTTCGGAGACACCCAGTACTTC.

This clone was observed a few times. The chain has TRBV6-6 and TRBJ2-1; no definite D call. The germline gives CDR1 MNHNY, CDR2 SVGAGI (reference sequence). With 5 bases removed from V and 2 bases from J, the gap between germline ends came to 4 bases. This CDR3 has 12 residues. The CDR3 sequence is CASSRPYNEQFF. In nucleotides, the CDR3 is TGTGCCAGCAGTAGACCCTACAATGAGCAGTTCTTC.

V usage is TRBV5-4 and J usage is TRBJ2-3; D uncertain. Germline CDR1 and CDR2: SGHNT and YYREEE (reference sequence). This CDR3 is 15 amino acids long. The ends were cut back, 0 bases at V and 2 bases at J, with 10 bases in the middle. CDR3 amino acids: CASSLGGRYTDTQYF. The CDR3 DNA follows: TGTGCCAGCAGCTTGGGAGGCCGGTACACAGATACGCAGTATTTT.

V and J are TRBV6-6 and TRBJ2-1, with D possibly matching TRBD2 (5 bases). V was clipped by 7 bases and J by 1 base, with 8 bases between them. This CDR3 spans 13 amino acids. The V gene's germline CDR1 is MNHNY and CDR2 SVGAGI (reference sequence). The CDR3 sequence is CASTWESYNEQFF. As DNA, the CDR3 is TGTGCCAGCACCTGGGAGTCCTACAATGAGCAGTTCTTC.